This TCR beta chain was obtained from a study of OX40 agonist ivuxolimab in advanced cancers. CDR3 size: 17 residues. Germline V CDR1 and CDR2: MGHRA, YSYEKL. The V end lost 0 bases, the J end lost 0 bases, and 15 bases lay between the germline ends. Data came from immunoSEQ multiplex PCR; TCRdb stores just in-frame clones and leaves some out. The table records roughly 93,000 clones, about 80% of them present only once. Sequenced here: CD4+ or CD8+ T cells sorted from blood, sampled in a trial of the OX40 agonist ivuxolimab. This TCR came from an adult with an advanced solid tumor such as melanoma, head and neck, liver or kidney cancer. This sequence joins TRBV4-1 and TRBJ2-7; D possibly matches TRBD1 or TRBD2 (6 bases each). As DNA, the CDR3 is TGCGCCAGCAGCCAAGATGAAACTCCGGGGGCCTCCTACGAGCAGTACTTC. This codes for CASSQDETPGASYEQYF.